This TCR beta chain was profiled in a study of shared clonotypes between healthy human individuals. A word on this clone: The target antigen is unknown.

Libraries were prepared by immunoSEQ multiplex PCR; TCRdb keeps only in-frame clonotypes and omits some of them. The sample has approximately 2.3 million clones, 80% to 95% seen once. Study observations and caveats: It was the non-shared clonotypes that had lower generation probabilities than clonotypes shared by all four donors.

CDR3 size: 14 residues. V lost 6 bases and J lost 1; bases outside the gene matches: 3. Germline CDR1 reads SGHRS; CDR2 reads YFSETQ. The sample consisted of naive CD4+ T cells from PBMCs. As for subset: CD45RA+ positively selected. This receptor was obtained from a man between 18 and 35 years old in good health. Some clones in this sample may be carry-over from other donors' samples. The V call is TRBV5-1, the J call TRBJ2-7, with 11 bases identical to TRBD2. This CDR3 reads CASTLAGGSYEQYF. CDR3 DNA sequence: TGCGCCAGCACCCTAGCGGGAGGATCCTACGAGCAGTACTTC.